This T cell receptor beta chain was sequenced during a study of cytomegalovirus exposure and HLA in healthy donors. Notes on the study in general: TCR beta V- and J-gene trimming was later associated with a missense DCLRE1C variant. A later analysis by the authors found several of the most significant clusters apparently linked to common viral pathogens. Later work showed greater clonal expansion in HLA-associated TCR beta chains than in equally common others.

PCR amplification relied on 60 Vbeta primers (plus 13 Jbeta primers). The method was immunoSEQ multiplex PCR; TCRdb's version includes in-frame clones alone and lacks a portion of them. The data contain fewer than 200,000 clones, roughly 75% of them seen just once; the ten biggest clones take up 4.5% to 6%. On this clone itself: Antigen: not known.

V lost 4 bases to trimming and J lost 5 bases; unmatched junction nucleotides: 2. Germline V gives CDR1 SGHNT, CDR2 YYREEE (reference sequence). The CDR3 spans 14 residues. The sequence derives from a man aged 40-55 years in good health and CMV-seronegative. The chain links TRBV5-4 to TRBJ2-4, with 11 bases aligning to TRBD1. Sequencing was done on a sample of PBMCs. In nucleotides, the CDR3 is TGTGCCAGCAGCCTGGGACAGGGGGAAAACATTCAGTACTTC. Translated, it gives CASSLGQGENIQYF.